A selection of T cell receptor beta chains follows, all from one sample in a study of cytomegalovirus exposure and HLA in healthy donors. Libraries were prepared by immunoSEQ multiplex PCR; TCRdb keeps only in-frame clonotypes and omits some of them. In the table there are 150,000 to 200,000 clones, around four fifths of which are singletons. The sequenced sample consisted of PBMCs. Receptors originate from a man aged 30 to 39 in good health and CMV-seropositive. Both conserved end residues are part of each CDR3. A D gene is named only where the DNA matches it firmly. Not every row has a clone size; where given, it reads once, few, many or a size class.

V gene	D gene	J gene	clone size	CDR3 protein	CDR3 DNA
TRBV7-9	NA	TRBJ2-3	NA	CASSLGQGSTDTQYF	TGTGCCAGCAGCTTAGGGCAGGGGAGCACAGATACGCAGTATTTT
TRBV6-5	TRBD2	TRBJ2-5	NA	CASSSRLSGEGTQYF	TGTGCCAGCAGTTCCCGACTAAGCGGGGAAGGGACCCAGTACTTC
TRBV4-3	NA	TRBJ1-4	once	CASSQAPSTNEKLFF	TGCGCCAGCAGCCAAGCTCCTTCAACTAATGAAAAACTGTTTTTT
TRBV29-1	NA	TRBJ1-1	NA	CSVPLWQGSDTEAFF	TGCAGCGTACCCTTGTGGCAGGGGAGTGACACTGAAGCTTTCTTT
TRBV7-6	NA	TRBJ2-7	once	CASSLVDSSYEQYF	TGTGCCAGCAGCTTAGTAGACAGCTCCTACGAGCAGTACTTC
TRBV28	NA	TRBJ2-7	NA	CASSSSPSYEQYF	TGTGCCAGCAGTTCGAGCCCGTCCTACGAGCAGTACTTC
TRBV4-3	TRBD1	TRBJ1-2	NA	CASSQDSSNRGYGYTF	TGCGCCAGCAGCCAAGATTCATCCAACAGGGGCTATGGCTACACCTTC
TRBV30	NA	TRBJ2-3	NA	CAWSEEGRSTDTQYF	TGTGCCTGGAGTGAGGAGGGGAGAAGCACAGATACGCAGTATTTT
TRBV5-4	NA	TRBJ1-6	NA	CASSWGGTYNSPLHF	TGTGCCAGCAGCTGGGGGGGAACCTATAATTCACCCCTCCACTTT
TRBV18	NA	TRBJ2-1	NA	CASSPQQGMDEQFF	TGTGCCAGCTCACCTCAGCAGGGTATGGATGAGCAGTTCTTC
TRBV4-1	NA	TRBJ2-7	NA	CASSRGQGRSGGYYEQYF	TGCGCCAGCAGCCGTGGACAGGGGAGGAGCGGGGGGTACTACGAGCAGTACTTC
TRBV15	NA	TRBJ1-2	few	CATSRDKYGYTF	TGTGCCACCAGCCGGGACAAGTATGGCTACACCTTC
TRBV28	TRBD1	TRBJ2-7	few	CASSRPGQGREQYF	TGTGCCAGCAGTCGACCGGGACAGGGTCGAGAGCAGTACTTC
TRBV6-5	NA	TRBJ1-4	NA	CASSYSWAGNEKLFF	TGTGCCAGCAGTTACTCATGGGCAGGGAATGAAAAACTGTTTTTT
TRBV2	NA	TRBJ1-2	NA	CASTLTRDTYYGYTF	TGTGCCAGCACTTTAACCCGGGACACCTACTATGGCTACACCTTC
TRBV9	TRBD2	TRBJ2-7	NA	CASSVGMGLTYEQYF	TGTGCCAGCAGCGTAGGGATGGGACTAACCTACGAGCAGTACTTC
TRBV5-1	NA	TRBJ1-2	NA	CASSLKNPADGYTF	TGCGCCAGCAGCTTGAAGAACCCCGCAGATGGCTACACCTTC
TRBV14	TRBD2	TRBJ2-7	NA	CASSHPGGAGYEQYF	TGTGCCAGCAGCCATCCCGGGGGGGCCGGGTACGAGCAGTACTTC
TRBV27	NA	TRBJ2-7	NA	CASSLLGAGPYEQYF	TGTGCCAGCAGTTTATTGGGGGCGGGCCCCTACGAGCAGTACTTC
TRBV19	TRBD1	TRBJ2-7	NA	CASSGPGQEQYF	TGTGCCAGTAGTGGACCGGGACAGGAGCAGTACTTC
TRBV7-9	NA	TRBJ1-1	NA	CASSFRSGEAFF	TGTGCCAGCAGCTTCAGGTCAGGGGAAGCTTTCTTT
TRBV4-1	NA	TRBJ2-3	NA	CASSQRGPLAGTDTQYF	TGCGCCAGCAGCCAAAGAGGGCCTTTGGCAGGCACAGATACGCAGTATTTT
TRBV5-6	TRBD2	TRBJ2-3	NA	CASSQPGLAGLDTQYF	TGTGCCAGCAGCCAGCCGGGACTAGCGGGGTTGGATACGCAGTATTTT
TRBV7-2	NA	TRBJ2-6	NA	CASSLGRRGAINVLTF	TGTGCCAGCAGCCTAGGTCGTCGGGGGGCGATTAACGTCCTGACTTTC
TRBV27	TRBD2	TRBJ2-7	NA	CASRPRTSGGYEQYF	TGTGCCAGCAGGCCCCGGACTAGCGGGGGGTACGAGCAGTACTTC
TRBV5-1	TRBD2	TRBJ2-5	NA	CASSSTSGGAQETQYF	TGCGCCAGCAGCTCCACCAGCGGGGGGGCCCAAGAGACCCAGTACTTC
TRBV6-5	NA	TRBJ1-1	NA	CASSYSSGEAFF	TGTGCCAGCAGTTACTCATCAGGTGAAGCTTTCTTT
TRBV7-3	NA	TRBJ1-1	NA	CASSPGVLAGGFTEAFF	TGTGCCAGCAGCCCAGGGGTCTTGGCTGGGGGTTTCACTGAAGCTTTCTTT
TRBV6-5	NA	TRBJ2-5	NA	CASSYRGVQETQYF	TGTGCCAGCAGTTACAGGGGCGTCCAAGAGACCCAGTACTTC
TRBV27	NA	TRBJ1-2	NA	CASSLGGVWGYTF	TGTGCCAGTTCACTCGGGGGGGTTTGGGGCTACACCTTC
TRBV7-9	TRBD1	TRBJ1-3	NA	CASSSGQGISTIYF	TGTGCCAGCAGCTCCGGACAGGGGATAAGCACCATATATTTT
TRBV13	NA	TRBJ1-1	NA	CASSPRGAEAFF	TGTGCCAGCAGCCCCAGGGGTGCTGAAGCTTTCTTT
TRBV6-5	NA	TRBJ1-5	NA	CASSYGEQGAAQHF	TGTGCCAGCAGTTACGGCGAACAGGGAGCAGCCCAGCATTTT
TRBV5-8	NA	TRBJ1-1	NA	CASGKQRGTEAFF	TGTGCCAGCGGCAAACAAAGAGGAACTGAAGCTTTCTTT
TRBV29-1	TRBD1	TRBJ2-1	NA	CSATGDRGHNNEQFF	TGCAGCGCCACCGGGGACAGGGGGCACAACAATGAGCAGTTCTTC
TRBV19	NA	TRBJ2-3	NA	CASSIYGPSTDTQYF	TGTGCCAGTAGTATTTATGGGCCTAGCACAGATACGCAGTATTTT
TRBV29-1	NA	TRBJ1-2	few	CSVEADYGYTF	TGCAGCGTTGAGGCAGACTATGGCTACACCTTC
TRBV30	TRBD1	TRBJ1-6	once	CAWSLDTGTGGLSYNSPLHF	TGTGCCTGGAGTCTGGACACCGGGACAGGGGGCTTATCCTATAATTCACCCCTCCACTTT
TRBV9	NA	TRBJ1-1	NA	CASGRRDTEAFF	TGTGCCAGCGGTCGGAGGGACACTGAAGCTTTCTTT
TRBV12-5	NA	TRBJ2-7	once	CASGLVGAEASYEQYF	TGTGCTAGTGGTTTGGTTGGGGCAGAGGCCTCCTACGAGCAGTACTTC
TRBV11-2	NA	TRBJ2-5	NA	CASSPRQETQYF	TGTGCCAGCAGCCCTCGCCAAGAGACCCAGTACTTC
TRBV5-1	NA	TRBJ1-1	few	CASSLESGMNTEAFF	TGCGCCAGCAGCTTGGAATCGGGAATGAACACTGAAGCTTTCTTT
TRBV6-5	NA	TRBJ1-2	NA	CASSSRSYGYTF	TGTGCCAGCAGCTCCCGTAGCTATGGCTACACCTTC
TRBV6-1	NA	TRBJ1-5	NA	CASSEAQGRANQPQHF	TGTGCCAGCAGTGAAGCCCAGGGGAGGGCCAATCAGCCCCAGCATTTT
TRBV4-1	TRBD1	TRBJ2-7	NA	CASSPRQGRSYEQYF	TGCGCCAGCAGCCCGAGACAGGGCCGGAGCTACGAGCAGTACTTC
TRBV5-1	TRBD1	TRBJ2-3	NA	CASTDRGRSTDTQYF	TGCGCCAGCACGGACAGGGGCCGAAGCACAGATACGCAGTATTTT
TRBV19	TRBD1	TRBJ2-2	NA	CASTEDRAYGELFF	TGTGCCAGTACCGAAGACAGGGCGTACGGGGAGCTGTTTTTT
TRBV4-2	NA	TRBJ2-3	NA	CASRTEDTQYF	TGTGCCAGCCGTACGGAGGATACGCAGTATTTT
TRBV2	NA	TRBJ1-2	few	CASSDAGRPPRGYTF	TGTGCCAGCAGTGATGCAGGGAGGCCCCCGCGTGGCTACACCTTC
TRBV10-3	TRBD1	TRBJ1-1	NA	CAISEREQGDTEAFF	TGTGCCATCAGTGAGAGGGAACAGGGGGACACTGAAGCTTTCTTT
TRBV5-1	TRBD1	TRBJ2-3	NA	CASSPPDRAGGTDTQYF	TGCGCCAGCAGCCCCCCCGACAGGGCTGGAGGCACAGATACGCAGTATTTT
TRBV15	TRBD2	TRBJ2-3	NA	CATSRVSGGARDTQYF	TGTGCCACCAGCAGAGTTAGCGGGGGGGCACGAGATACGCAGTATTTT